This passage covers 11 T cell receptor beta chains from one sample sequenced in a study of control samples from healthy donors and cancer patients (dated by TCRdb to 2020 to 2021). Receptors were amplified or captured by the immunoSEQ multiplex PCR assay. TCRdb retrieved this table from immuneACCESS and kept in-frame rearrangements only. Not all clones are present; in checked studies, unresolved V genes account for under half, and no reason is known for the remainder. This sample gives 100,000 to 120,000 clones in total; 88% of them show up just once. The ten largest clonotypes hold roughly 3.5% of the sample. Sequencing used PBMCs. The receptors were gathered from a woman in her sixties with lung cancer.

In this sample, this clone turned up a few times. This sequence joins TRBV6-5 and TRBJ2-1; 9 nucleotides match TRBD1. The CDR3 covers 15 residues. After removal of 5 bases from V and 6 bases from J, the junction contained 8 bases not matched to a gene. Germline V gene lookup returns CDR1 MNHEY and CDR2 SVGAGI. CDR3 DNA: TGTGCCAGCAGTAGTCCGGGACAGGGTATCAATGAGCAGTTCTTC. Translating gives CASSSPGQGINEQFF.

This clone was seen a handful of times. The chain recombines TRBV7-9 with TRBJ1-2; D not certain. Trimming cost V 0 bases and J 8 bases, with 10 bases left between them. There are 13 residues in the CDR3. Germline CDR1 is SEHNR and CDR2 is FQNEAQ (reference sequence). The CDR3 nucleotides read TGTGCCAGCAGCTTAGCTTTCCGGTCGGGCTACACCTTC. Residues: CASSLAFRSGYTF.

This clone has a single count. The genes are TRBV11-2 and TRBJ1-1; D remains unclear. Trimming shortened V by 0 bases and J by 2 bases, and 10 bases separated the two germline ends. Looked up from germline, CDR1 is SGHAT and CDR2 is FQNNGV. This CDR3 has 15 residues. CDR3 bases: TGTGCCAGCAGCTTAGATGAGGCAGCCAACACTGAAGCTTTCTTT. It is translated as CASSLDEAANTEAFF.

The V call is TRBV6-1, the J call TRBJ2-1; TRBD2 matches 9 bases. In germline, CDR1 is MNHNS, CDR2 SASEGT. V lost 2 bases to trimming and J lost 9 bases; unmatched junction nucleotides: 8. The CDR3 totals 15 residues. The DNA of the CDR3 is TGTGCCAGCAGTGAATTCGGGACTAGCTTCACTGAGCAGTTCTTC. The encoded protein is CASSEFGTSFTEQFF.

This clone was seen just once. The V and J genes are TRBV10-3 and TRBJ2-1; D could derive from TRBD1 or TRBD2 (5 bases each). V was shortened by 6 bases and J by 2 bases, with 11 bases between the two germline ends. This CDR3 has 14 residues. From germline, CDR1 is ENHRY and CDR2 SYGVKD. DNA of the CDR3: TGTGCCATCAGCCGGGGACCGACCTACAATGAGCAGTTCTTC. Translated, it gives CAISRGPTYNEQFF.

The V and J genes are TRBV9 and TRBJ2-3; 10 positions match TRBD2. The germline V gene encodes CDR1 SGDLS and CDR2 YYNGEE. V was clipped by 2 bases and J by 2 bases; unmatched bases: 5. The CDR3 has 16 amino acids. This CDR3 reads CASSVTSGTNTDTQYF. CDR3 nucleotide sequence: TGTGCCAGCAGCGTTACTAGCGGGACGAACACAGATACGCAGTATTTT.

The chain links TRBV30 to TRBJ1-5, with 9 bases that match TRBD1. J was trimmed by 5 bases and V by 0 bases; bases with no gene match: 2. Germline assignment: CDR1 GTSNPN and CDR2 SVGIG (reference sequence). This CDR3 is built from 14 residues. CDR3 loop: CAWSVDRGYQPQHF. CDR3 coding DNA: TGTGCCTGGAGTGTGGACAGGGGATATCAGCCCCAGCATTTT.

The genes are TRBV6-2 or TRBV6-3 and TRBJ1-6, with 10 bases aligning to TRBD1. The CDR3 is 14 residues long. CDR1 and CDR2 (germline): MNHEY, SVGEGT. J lost 9 bases, V lost 5 bases, and 4 bases had no gene match. The CDR3 is CASSQTGGGSPLHF. CDR3 in DNA: TGTGCCAGCAGTCAGACAGGGGGCGGTTCACCCCTCCACTTT.

The rearrangement links TRBV30 to TRBJ1-6; a weak D match, TRBD1 (6 bases). The CDR3 spans 13 residues. V was clipped by 5 bases and J by 6 bases, with 11 bases between them. Germline CDR1 is GTSNPN and CDR2 is SVGIG (reference sequence). In DNA form, the CDR3 reads TGTGCCTGGCAGGGGATTCGTAATTCACCCCTCCACTTT. It is translated as CAWQGIRNSPLHF.

The chain uses TRBV4-1 and TRBJ2-2, with a possible D match to TRBD1 (5 bases). Trimming cost V 4 bases and J 0 bases, with 9 bases left between them. The CDR3 extends over 15 amino acids. The germline V gene encodes CDR1 MGHRA and CDR2 YSYEKL. CDR3 DNA: TGCGCCAGCAGCCCAGGGCAGGCGAACACCGGGGAGCTGTTTTTT. Its protein is CASSPGQANTGELFF.

The chain has TRBV6-1 and TRBJ1-6, with D unresolved. The V end lost 5 bases, the J end lost 7 bases, and 9 bases lay between the germline ends. The CDR3 is made up of 13 amino acids. The germline gives CDR1 MNHNS, CDR2 SASEGT. The CDR3 DNA follows: TGTGCCAGCAGTTATAGGAGGAATTCACCCCTCCACTTT. Its translation is CASSYRRNSPLHF.